This T cell receptor beta chain was identified in a study of cytomegalovirus exposure and HLA in healthy donors. PCR employed 60 Vbeta and 13 Jbeta primers. Using immunoSEQ multiplex PCR, the repertoire was profiled, and TCRdb retains in-frame clones only, with some absent. The repertoire holds 95,000 to 110,000 clones, with 77% as singletons. Germline CDR1 reads SGHRS; CDR2 reads YFSETQ. This CDR3 contains 14 residues. The V and J ends lost 2 bases and 2 bases respectively, with 8 bases between them. This clone has just a few counts. The sample taken for sequencing was PBMCs. The clonotype comes from a male donor in good health and CMV-seronegative. V is TRBV5-1 and J is TRBJ2-1, with TRBD1 as a possible D gene (6 bases). CDR3: CASSFGQPYNEQFF. As DNA, the CDR3 is TGCGCCAGCAGCTTCGGACAGCCCTACAATGAGCAGTTCTTC.